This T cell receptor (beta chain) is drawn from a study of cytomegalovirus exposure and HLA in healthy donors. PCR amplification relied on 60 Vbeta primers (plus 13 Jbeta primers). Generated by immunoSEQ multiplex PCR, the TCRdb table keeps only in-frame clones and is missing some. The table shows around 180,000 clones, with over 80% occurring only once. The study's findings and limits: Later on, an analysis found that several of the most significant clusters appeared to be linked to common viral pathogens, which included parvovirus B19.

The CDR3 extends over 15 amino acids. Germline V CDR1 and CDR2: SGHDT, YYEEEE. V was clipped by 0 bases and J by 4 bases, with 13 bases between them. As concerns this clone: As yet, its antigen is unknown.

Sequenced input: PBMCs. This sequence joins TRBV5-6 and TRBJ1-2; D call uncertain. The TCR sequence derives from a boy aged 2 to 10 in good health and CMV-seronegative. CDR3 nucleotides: TGTGCCAGCAGCTTGGCCGCTGGTAGTAGCTATGGCTACACCTTC. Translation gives CASSLAAGSSYGYTF.